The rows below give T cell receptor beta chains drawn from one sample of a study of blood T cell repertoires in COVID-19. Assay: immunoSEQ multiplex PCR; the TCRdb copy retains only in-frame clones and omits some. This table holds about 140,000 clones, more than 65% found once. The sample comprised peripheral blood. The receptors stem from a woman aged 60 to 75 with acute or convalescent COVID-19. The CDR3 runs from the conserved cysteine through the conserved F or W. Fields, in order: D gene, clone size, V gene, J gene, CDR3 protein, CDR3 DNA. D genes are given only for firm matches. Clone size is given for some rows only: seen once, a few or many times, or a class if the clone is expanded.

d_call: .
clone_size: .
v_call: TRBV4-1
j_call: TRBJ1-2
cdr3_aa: CASSLAGTEYGYTF
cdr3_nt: TGCGCCAGCAGCCTAGCCGGAACGGAATATGGCTACACCTTC

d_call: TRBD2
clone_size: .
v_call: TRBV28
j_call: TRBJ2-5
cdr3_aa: CASTGREGETQYF
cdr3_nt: TGTGCCAGCACCGGCAGGGAGGGAGAGACCCAGTACTTC

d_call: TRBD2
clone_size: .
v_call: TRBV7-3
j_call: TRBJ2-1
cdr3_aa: CASSPFSGTSGIDEQFF
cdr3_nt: TGTGCCAGCAGCCCATTTTCCGGGACTAGCGGGATTGATGAGCAGTTCTTC

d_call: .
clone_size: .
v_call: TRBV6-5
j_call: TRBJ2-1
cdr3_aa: CASSLDASYNEQFF
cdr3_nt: TGTGCCAGCAGCCTAGACGCTTCCTACAATGAGCAGTTCTTC

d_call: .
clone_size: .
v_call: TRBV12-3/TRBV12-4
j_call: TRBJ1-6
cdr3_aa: CASRQGVSPLHF
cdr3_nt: TGTGCCAGCAGACAGGGTGTTTCACCCCTCCACTTT

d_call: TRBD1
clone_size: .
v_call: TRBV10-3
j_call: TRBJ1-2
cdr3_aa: CAARTGGSNGYTF
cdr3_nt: TGTGCCGCCCGGACAGGGGGCAGCAATGGCTACACCTTC

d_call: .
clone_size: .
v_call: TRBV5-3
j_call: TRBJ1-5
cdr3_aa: CARSLRGTWIYQPQHF
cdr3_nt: TGTGCCAGAAGCTTGCGCGGGACGTGGATTTATCAGCCCCAGCATTTT

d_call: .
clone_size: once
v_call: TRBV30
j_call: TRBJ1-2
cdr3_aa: CAWSVTDLGYGYTF
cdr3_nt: TGTGCCTGGAGTGTAACTGACCTCGGGTATGGCTACACCTTC

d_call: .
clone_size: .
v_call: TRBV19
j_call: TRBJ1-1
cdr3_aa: CASTRRGMNTEAFF
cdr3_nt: TGTGCCAGTACCAGGAGGGGCATGAACACTGAAGCTTTCTTT

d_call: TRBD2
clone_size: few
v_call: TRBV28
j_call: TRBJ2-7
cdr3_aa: CASSFPAEGGSHEQYF
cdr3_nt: TGTGCCAGCAGTTTCCCGGCGGAGGGAGGGTCCCACGAGCAGTACTTC

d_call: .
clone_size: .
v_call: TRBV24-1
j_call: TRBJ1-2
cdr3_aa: CATSSGNLVFGYTF
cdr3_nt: TGTGCCACCAGTTCCGGGAATTTGGTTTTTGGCTACACCTTC

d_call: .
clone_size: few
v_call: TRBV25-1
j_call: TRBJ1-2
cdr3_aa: CASAGGFGFNYGYTF
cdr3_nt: TGTGCCAGCGCGGGGGGATTTGGGTTTAACTATGGCTACACCTTC

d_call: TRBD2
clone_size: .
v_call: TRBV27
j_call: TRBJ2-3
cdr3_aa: CASSSLLAGGPGTQYF
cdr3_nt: TGTGCCAGCAGTTCGCTCTTAGCGGGAGGGCCGGGTACGCAGTATTTT

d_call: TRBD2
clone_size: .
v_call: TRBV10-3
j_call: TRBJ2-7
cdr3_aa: CAISESPSGVSYEQYF
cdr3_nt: TGTGCCATCAGTGAGAGTCCTAGCGGGGTATCCTACGAGCAGTACTTC

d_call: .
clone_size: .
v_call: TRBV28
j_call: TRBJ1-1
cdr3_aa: CASRSEDLWNTEAFF
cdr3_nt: TGTGCCAGCAGATCCGAGGACTTGTGGAACACTGAAGCTTTCTTT

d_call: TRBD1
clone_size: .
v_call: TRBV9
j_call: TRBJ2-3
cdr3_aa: CASSGPGGSGTDTQYF
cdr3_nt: TGTGCCAGCAGCGGCCCAGGGGGCTCGGGCACAGATACGCAGTATTTT